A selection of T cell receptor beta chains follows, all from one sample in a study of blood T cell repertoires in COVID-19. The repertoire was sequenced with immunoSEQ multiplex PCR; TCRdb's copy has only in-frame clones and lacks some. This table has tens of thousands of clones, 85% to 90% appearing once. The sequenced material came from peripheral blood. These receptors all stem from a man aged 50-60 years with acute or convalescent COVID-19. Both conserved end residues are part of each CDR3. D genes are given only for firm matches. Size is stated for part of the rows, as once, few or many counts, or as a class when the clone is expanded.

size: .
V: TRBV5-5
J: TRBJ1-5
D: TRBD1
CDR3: CASSWGRTGVQPQHF
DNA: TGTGCCAGCAGTTGGGGTAGGACAGGGGTGCAGCCCCAGCATTTT

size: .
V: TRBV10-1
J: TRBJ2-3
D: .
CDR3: CASNNGYTDTQYF
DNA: TGCGCCAGCAATAACGGGTATACAGATACGCAGTATTTT

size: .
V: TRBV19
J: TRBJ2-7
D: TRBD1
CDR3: CASSIGAGGRYEQYF
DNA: TGTGCCAGTAGTATAGGGGCAGGGGGCCGGTACGAGCAGTACTTC

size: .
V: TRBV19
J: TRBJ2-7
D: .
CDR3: CASSIRGNYEQYF
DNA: TGTGCCAGTAGTATAAGGGGCAACTACGAGCAGTACTTC

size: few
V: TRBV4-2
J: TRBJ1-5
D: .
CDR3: CASSQERVSQPQHF
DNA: TGTGCCAGCAGCCAAGAGAGGGTAAGTCAGCCCCAGCATTTT

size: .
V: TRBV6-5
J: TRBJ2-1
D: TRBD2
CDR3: CATSRGGPYNEQFF
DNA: TGTGCCACTTCTCGGGGGGGACCCTACAATGAGCAGTTCTTC

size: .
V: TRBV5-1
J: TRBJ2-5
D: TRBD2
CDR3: CASSLSSGRIYGETQYF
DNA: TGCGCCAGCAGCTTATCTAGCGGGAGGATTTATGGAGAGACCCAGTACTTC

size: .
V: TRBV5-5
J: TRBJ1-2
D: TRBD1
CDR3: CASSLPQGARGYTF
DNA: TGTGCCAGCAGCTTGCCACAGGGGGCGCGTGGCTACACCTTC

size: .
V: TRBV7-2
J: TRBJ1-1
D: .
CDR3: CASSFSGFMNTEAFF
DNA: TGTGCCAGCAGCTTCTCAGGGTTTATGAACACTGAAGCTTTCTTT

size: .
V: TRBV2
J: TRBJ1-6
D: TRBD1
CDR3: CASIRDSYNSPLHF
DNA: TGTGCCAGCATCCGGGACAGCTATAATTCACCCCTCCACTTT

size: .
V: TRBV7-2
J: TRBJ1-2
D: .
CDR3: CASSLYGDYGYTF
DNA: TGTGCCAGCAGCTTATACGGAGACTATGGCTACACCTTC

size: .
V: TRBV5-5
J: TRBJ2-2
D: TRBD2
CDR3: CASTLRGANTGELFF
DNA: TGTGCCAGCACCCTGCGGGGGGCGAACACCGGGGAGCTGTTTTTT

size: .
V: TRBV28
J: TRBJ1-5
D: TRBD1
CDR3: CASRRTGGGNQPQHF
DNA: TGTGCCAGCAGGCGGACAGGGGGTGGTAATCAGCCCCAGCATTTT

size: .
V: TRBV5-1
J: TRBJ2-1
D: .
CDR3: CASSSTAGGTYNEQFF
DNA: TGCGCCAGCAGCTCGACAGCGGGTGGGACCTACAATGAGCAGTTCTTC

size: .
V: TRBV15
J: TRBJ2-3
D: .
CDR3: CATTLAGTDTQYF
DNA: TGTGCCACCACCCTAGCTGGCACAGATACGCAGTATTTT

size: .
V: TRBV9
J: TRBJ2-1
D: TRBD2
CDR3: CASSASGGSYNEQFF
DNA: TGTGCCAGCAGCGCTAGCGGGGGCTCCTACAATGAGCAGTTCTTC

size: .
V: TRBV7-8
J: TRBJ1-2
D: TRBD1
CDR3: CASSSLYDRAYGYTF
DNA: TGTGCCAGCAGCTCCCTATATGACAGGGCTTATGGCTACACCTTC

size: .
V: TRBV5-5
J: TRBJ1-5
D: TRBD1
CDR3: CASSLKGTGNQPQHF
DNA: TGTGCCAGCAGCCTTAAGGGGACAGGGAATCAGCCCCAGCATTTT

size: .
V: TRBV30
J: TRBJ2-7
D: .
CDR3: CAWSVPGGFSYEQYF
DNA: TGTGCCTGGAGTGTCCCGGGGGGCTTCTCCTACGAGCAGTACTTC

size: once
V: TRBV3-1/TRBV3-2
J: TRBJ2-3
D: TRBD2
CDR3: CASSPHSSGNTDTQYF
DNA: TGTGCCAGCAGCCCTCACTCTAGCGGGAACACAGATACGCAGTATTTT

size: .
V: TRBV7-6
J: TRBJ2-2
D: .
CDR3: CASSLAYAGGLTGELFF
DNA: TGTGCCAGCAGCTTAGCCTATGCAGGGGGGCTAACCGGGGAGCTGTTTTTT

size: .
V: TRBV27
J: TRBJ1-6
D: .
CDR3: CASSSHVQGDNSPLHF
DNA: TGTGCCAGCAGTTCCCACGTACAGGGAGATAATTCACCCCTCCACTTT

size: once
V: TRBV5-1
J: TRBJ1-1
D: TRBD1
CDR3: CASSPPTGGSYEAFF
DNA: TGCGCCAGCAGCCCTCCGACAGGGGGTTCCTATGAAGCTTTCTTT

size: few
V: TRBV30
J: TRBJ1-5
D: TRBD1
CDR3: CAWSQGQFNQPQHF
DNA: TGTGCCTGGAGTCAGGGACAGTTCAATCAGCCCCAGCATTTT

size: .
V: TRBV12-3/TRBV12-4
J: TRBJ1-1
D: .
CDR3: CASGTGPLTEAFF
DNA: TGTGCCAGCGGGACTGGACCGCTCACTGAAGCTTTCTTT

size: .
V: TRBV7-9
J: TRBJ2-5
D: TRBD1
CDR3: CASSRTGGRETQYF
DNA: TGTGCCAGCAGCCGGACAGGGGGCCGGGAGACCCAGTACTTC

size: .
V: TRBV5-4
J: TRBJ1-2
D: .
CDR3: CASSTDTMWYYGYTF
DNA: TGTGCCAGCAGCACCGACACAATGTGGTACTATGGCTACACCTTC

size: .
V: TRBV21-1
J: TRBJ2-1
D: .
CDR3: CASSKIFIQNGSPNEQFF
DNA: TGTGCCAGCAGCAAAATTTTTATACAAAACGGGTCACCCAATGAGCAGTTCTTC

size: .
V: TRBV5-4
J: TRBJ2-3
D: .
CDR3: CASSLAGETDTQYF
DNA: TGTGCCAGCAGCTTGGCCGGGGAGACAGATACGCAGTATTTT

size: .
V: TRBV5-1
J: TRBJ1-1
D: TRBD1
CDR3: CASSSRGGAGGSTEAFF
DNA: TGCGCCAGCAGCTCCCGAGGAGGGGCAGGGGGCTCCACTGAAGCTTTCTTT

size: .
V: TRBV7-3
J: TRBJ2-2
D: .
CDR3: CASSAQTGELFF
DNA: TGTGCCAGCAGCGCACAGACCGGGGAGCTGTTTTTT

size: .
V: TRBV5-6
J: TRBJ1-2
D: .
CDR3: CASSFWVRGYTF
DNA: TGTGCCAGCAGCTTCTGGGTGAGGGGCTACACCTTC

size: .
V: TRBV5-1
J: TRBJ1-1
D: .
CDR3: CASSLRLTDQSTEAFF
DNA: TGCGCCAGCAGCTTGCGACTGACAGACCAATCGACTGAAGCTTTCTTT

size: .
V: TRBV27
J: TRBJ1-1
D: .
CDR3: CASSLGPRDTEAFF
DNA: TGTGCCAGCAGTTTAGGCCCGAGGGACACTGAAGCTTTCTTT

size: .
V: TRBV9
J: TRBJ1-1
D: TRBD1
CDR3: CASSVMGQGNTEAFF
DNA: TGTGCCAGCAGCGTGATGGGACAGGGCAACACTGAAGCTTTCTTT